Below are 5 T cell receptor beta chains sequenced from a single sample in a study of T cells after yellow fever vaccination. Each CDR3 protein gets one entry after TCRdb re-called the 5' RACE reads with MiXCR. The table lists around 300,000 distinct CDR3 sequences, about 4% of them singletons. The sequencing used PBMCs, collected 5 days after the yellow fever booster vaccination. The source is a man aged 18 to 35 who received the YFV17D yellow fever vaccine.

This clonotype has ten or more counts. The chain uses TRBV20-1 and TRBJ2-1; 9 bases are a match to TRBD2. J lost 0 bases, V lost 6 bases, and 12 bases had no gene match. The CDR3 is 17 residues long. Germline CDR1 is DFQATT and CDR2 is SNEGSKA (reference sequence). CDR3 bases: TGCAGTGCCCCGGAAGGGCGGGGGGGCGTCTCCTACAATGAGCAGTTCTTC. Protein product: CSAPEGRGGVSYNEQFF.

This clonotype was found many times. V usage is TRBV24-1 and J usage is TRBJ2-1, with 12 bases lining up with TRBD2. This CDR3 is built from 16 residues. V was clipped by 3 bases and J by 4 bases; unmatched bases: 3. Germline V gene data show CDR1 as KGHDR and CDR2 as SFDVKD. The CDR3 nucleotides are TGTGCCACCAGTGATCGAACTAGCGGGGGGTACAATGAGCAGTTCTTC. This translates into CATSDRTSGGYNEQFF.

This clonotype was counted many times. The chain is built from TRBV20-1 and TRBJ1-1; D ambiguous. CDR1 and CDR2 (germline): DFQATT, SNEGSKA (reference sequence). The length of the CDR3 is 11 residues. The V gene lost 6 bases and the J gene lost 7 bases, with 12 bases spanning the gap. Here the CDR3 DNA reads TGCAGTGCCAGCCCCACGGGTGAAGCTTTCTTT. It yields the protein CSASPTGEAFF.

The chain employs TRBV12-3 or TRBV12-4 and TRBJ2-5; D uncertain. CDR3 length: 14 amino acids. Between the trimmed V and J ends, which lost 2 bases and 2 bases, there was a span of 9 bases. The CDR3 DNA follows: TGTGCCAGCAGTTTAAGTTCCAGACAAGAGACCCAGTACTTC. It yields the protein CASSLSSRQETQYF.

Only a few counts were recorded for this clonotype. The DNA is omitted, as the CDR3 cannot be located on it reliably, and the CDR3 follows TCRdb's listing. The V and J genes are TRBV6-2 or TRBV6-3 and TRBJ1-1; the D call in the table, TRBD1, was not verified against the DNA. The CDR3 has 18 residues if both end residues are counted. The germline V gene has CDR1 MNHEY and CDR2 SVGEGT. CDR3 sequence: CASSSAFGAGKFPTEAFF.